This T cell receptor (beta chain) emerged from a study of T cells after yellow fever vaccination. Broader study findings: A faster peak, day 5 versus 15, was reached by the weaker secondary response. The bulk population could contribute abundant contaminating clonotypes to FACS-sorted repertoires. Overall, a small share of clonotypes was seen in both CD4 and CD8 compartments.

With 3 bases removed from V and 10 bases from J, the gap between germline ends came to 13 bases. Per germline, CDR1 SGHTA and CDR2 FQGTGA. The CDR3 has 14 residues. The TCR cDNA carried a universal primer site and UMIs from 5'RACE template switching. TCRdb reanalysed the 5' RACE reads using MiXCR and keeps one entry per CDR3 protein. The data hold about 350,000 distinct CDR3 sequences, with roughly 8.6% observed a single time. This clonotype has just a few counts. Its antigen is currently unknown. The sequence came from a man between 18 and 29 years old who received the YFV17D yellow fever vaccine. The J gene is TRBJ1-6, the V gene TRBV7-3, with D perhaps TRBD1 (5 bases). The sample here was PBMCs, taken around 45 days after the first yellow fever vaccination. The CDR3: CASSLGGGASPLHF. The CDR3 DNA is TGTGCCAGCAGCTTGGGGGGAGGGGCATCACCCCTCCACTTT.